The 4 T cell receptor beta chains listed next were all sequenced from one sample in a study of blood T cell repertoires in COVID-19. The method was immunoSEQ multiplex PCR; TCRdb's version includes in-frame clones alone and lacks a portion of them. The table has roughly 300,000 clones, 80% to 90% seen once. Material for sequencing was peripheral blood. The receptors were gathered from a woman aged 45-65 years who had recovered from COVID-19.

The V gene is TRBV19, the J gene TRBJ1-5; 9 positions match TRBD1. CDR1 and CDR2 (germline): LNHDA, SQIVND (reference sequence). CDR3 length: 16 residues. V shed 6 bases, J shed 2 bases, and the junction held 8 bases outside the gene matches. The CDR3 region has the DNA TGTGCCAGTAGGCCCGCCGGGACAGGGCGCAATCAGCCCCAGCATTTT. It is translated as CASRPAGTGRNQPQHF.

This chain links TRBV5-5 with TRBJ2-1, with D unresolved. This CDR3 region has 16 residues. Germline CDR1 reads SGHKS; CDR2 reads YYEKEE (reference sequence). V shed 4 bases and J shed 4 bases, with 18 bases lying between them. The CDR3 sequence: CASSAGEARPYNEQFF. CDR3 coding DNA: TGTGCCAGCAGCGCCGGAGAGGCCCGACCTTACAATGAGCAGTTCTTC. Full variable domain (remainder filled in from reference TRBV5-5 and TRBJ2-1): DAGVTQSPTHLIKTRGQQVTLRCSPISGHKSVSWYQQVLGQGPQFIFQYYEKEERGRGNFPDRFSARQFPNYSSELNVNALLLGDSALYLCASSAGEARPYNEQFFGPGTRLTVL.

The DNA of the CDR3 is TGCGCCAGCAGTCTCGGGGGGGCTGGCTACGAGCAGTACTTC. It yields the protein CASSLGGAGYEQYF. The rearrangement links TRBV10-2 to TRBJ2-7; 8 nucleotides match TRBD2. The CDR3 has 14 amino acids. Germline CDR1 reads WSHSY; CDR2 reads SAAADI. V lost 5 bases and J lost 3; bases outside the gene matches: 6.

The rearrangement links TRBV24-1 to TRBJ2-1, with D perhaps matching TRBD1 (5 bases). The V and J ends lost 9 bases and 2 bases respectively, with 13 bases between them. The CDR3 has 14 amino acids. Germline loops: CDR1 KGHDR, CDR2 SFDVKD. The CDR3 loop reads CATGSRGPYNEQFF. CDR3 DNA: TGTGCCACCGGGTCAAGGGGTCCCTACAATGAGCAGTTCTTC.